Below are 24 T cell receptor beta chains sequenced from a single sample in a study of identical twins. In TCRdb, the 5' RACE reads were re-called with MiXCR into one record per CDR3 protein. The sample has under 900,000 distinct CDR3 sequences, roughly 18% seen once; the top ten hold under 15%. This sample also belongs to another study, concerning T cells expressing NK-cell markers.

The sequenced material came from PBMCs. These TCRs come from a woman between 18 and 29 years old in good health.

The J gene is TRBJ2-2, the V gene TRBV5-6; TRBD2 matches at 9 bases. CDR1 and CDR2 from the germline V gene are SGHDT and YYEEEE. There are 15 residues in the CDR3. V trimming: 4 bases; J trimming: 5 bases; junction bases outside the gene matches: 6. This CDR3 reads CASSTIAGVTGELFF. CDR3 sequence (DNA): TGTGCCAGCAGCACCATAGCGGGAGTGACCGGGGAGCTGTTTTTT.

In its sample, this clonotype was seen a few times. CDR3 loop: CATSDSPGREQFF. As DNA, the CDR3 is TGTGCCACCAGTGATTCCCCGGGACGCGAGCAGTTCTTC. V gene TRBV24-1 combines with J gene TRBJ2-1; either TRBD1 or TRBD2 may supply D (5 bases each). Trimming removed 2 bases at V and 10 bases at J, with 11 bases between. This CDR3 comprises 13 residues. The germline gives CDR1 KGHDR, CDR2 SFDVKD.

This chain uses TRBV5-1 with TRBJ2-1; the D is unclear. V lost 4 bases to trimming and J lost 0 bases, with 20 bases between them. Germline V lookup: CDR1 SGHRS, CDR2 YFSETQ. The CDR3 contains 18 residues. CDR3 nucleotide sequence: TGCGCCAGCAGCGCCCCTGAGTCTGGGGAAAGCTCCTACAATGAGCAGTTCTTC. Its translation: CASSAPESGESSYNEQFF.

In its sample, this clonotype was seen a few times. The chain couples TRBV7-2 to TRBJ2-1; unclear D gene. V gave up 2 bases and J gave up 8 bases, with 16 bases separating them. The CDR3 runs 15 residues. Germline V CDR1 and CDR2: SGHTA, FQGNSA. The CDR3 here is CASSLQPLPGHEQFF. Here the CDR3 DNA reads TGTGCCAGCAGCTTACAACCGCTTCCCGGCCATGAGCAGTTCTTC.

In its sample, this clonotype was seen a few times. The chain links TRBV20-1 to TRBJ1-1; D might be TRBD1 (6 bases). The CDR3 is made up of 14 amino acids. CDR1 is DFQATT, CDR2 SNEGSKA, per germline (reference sequence). V was trimmed by 6 bases and J by 1 base, leaving 15 bases between them. In nucleotides, the CDR3 is TGCAGTGCGATGGGGGGGCCCGGGAACACTGAAGCTTTCTTT. Encoded protein: CSAMGGPGNTEAFF.

There are a few counts of this clonotype. The chain employs TRBV10-3 and TRBJ2-3; 10 nucleotides line up with TRBD2. This CDR3 contains 16 residues. The junction had 10 bases not matched to a gene; V was cut back by 6 bases and J by 4 bases. Germline CDR1 and CDR2: ENHRY and SYGVKD. Here the CDR3 DNA reads TGTGCCATCAGCCCCTTGAGCGGGGGGGGCTCAGATACGCAGTATTTT. This gives the protein CAISPLSGGGSDTQYF.

The chain has TRBV5-1 and TRBJ2-7; the D gene could be TRBD1 or TRBD2 (5 bases each). Germline CDR1 is SGHRS and CDR2 is YFSETQ. There are 14 residues in the CDR3. V lost 1 base, J lost 4 bases, and 12 bases lay in between. The CDR3 protein is CASSLLGEWYEQYF. The DNA for the CDR3 is TGCGCCAGCAGCTTGTTGGGGGAATGGTACGAGCAGTACTTC.

This chain links TRBV4-2 with TRBJ2-7; D possibly corresponds to TRBD2 (5 bases). The CDR3 covers 15 residues. The V and J ends lost 0 bases and 0 bases respectively, with 9 bases between them. CDR1 and CDR2 from the germline V gene are LGHNA and YNFKEQ. The CDR3 spells CASSQDWESSYEQYF. CDR3 sequence (DNA): TGTGCCAGCAGCCAAGATTGGGAGAGCTCCTACGAGCAGTACTTC.

This clonotype was counted between two and nine times. The V call is TRBV29-1, the J call TRBJ1-5, with D possibly matching TRBD1 (5 bases). The CDR3 spans 14 residues. V dropped 4 bases and J dropped 0 bases, with 10 bases sitting between them. Germline loops: CDR1 SQVTM, CDR2 ANQGSEA. CDR3 protein: CSVGWGYSNQPQHF. The DNA of the CDR3 is TGCAGCGTTGGCTGGGGCTATAGCAATCAGCCCCAGCATTTT. Full variable domain (outside the CDR3, taken from reference TRBV29-1 and TRBJ1-5): SAVISQKPSRDICQRGTSLTIQCQVDSQVTMMFWYRQQPGQSLTLIATANQGSEATYESGFVIDKFPISRPNLTFSTLTVSNMSPEDSSIYLCSVGWGYSNQPQHFGDGTRLSIL.

This clonotype was counted between two and nine times. V usage is TRBV12-3 or TRBV12-4 and J usage is TRBJ1-3; weak D call: TRBD1 (5 bases). Trimming took 1 base from V and 2 from J, leaving 9 bases between them. The CDR3 is made up of 15 amino acids. The CDR3 reads CASSLGGVAGNTIYF. CDR3 DNA sequence: TGTGCCAGCAGTTTAGGGGGGGTGGCTGGAAACACCATATATTTT.

This clonotype has a handful of counts. The chain joins TRBV6-1 to TRBJ1-5; 10 bases match TRBD1. Looked up from germline, CDR1 is MNHNS and CDR2 is SASEGT. This CDR3 contains 14 residues. V lost 6 bases to trimming and J lost 5 bases; unmatched junction nucleotides: 4. The CDR3 region has the DNA TGTGCCAGCAGGGGACAGGGGTTGCATCAGCCCCAGCATTTT. Protein sequence: CASRGQGLHQPQHF.

This chain links TRBV7-2 with TRBJ2-7; D may correspond to TRBD1 or TRBD2 (5 bases each). Germline-derived CDR1 and CDR2 are SGHTA and FQGNSA. V was cut by 5 bases and J by 5 bases, with 13 bases left in between. The CDR3 runs to 13 residues. CDR3 sequence reads: CASSLGPTNEQYF. As DNA, the CDR3 is TGTGCCAGCAGCCTGGGACCTACGAACGAGCAGTACTTC.

The V call is TRBV4-1, the J call TRBJ2-1; 11 positions match TRBD2. J was trimmed by 7 bases and V by 2 bases; bases with no gene match: 7. The CDR3 has 16 residues. Germline CDR1 is MGHRA and CDR2 is YSYEKL. DNA of the CDR3: TGCGCCAGCAGCCAAATACTAGCGGGAGAGCTTAATGAGCAGTTCTTC. Amino acids: CASSQILAGELNEQFF.

The V gene is TRBV6-1, the J gene TRBJ2-1, with 7 bases fitting TRBD2. Germline V gene data show CDR1 as MNHNS and CDR2 as SASEGT. Trimming cost V 10 bases and J 4 bases; bases outside gene matches: 13. CDR3 length equals 15 residues. CDR3 protein: CATAGGSAYYNEQFF. The CDR3 DNA reads TGTGCCACCGCCGGCGGGAGCGCTTATTACAATGAGCAGTTCTTC.

V usage is TRBV3-1 and J usage is TRBJ1-1; D is undetermined. The germline V gene has CDR1 LGHDT and CDR2 YNNKEL (reference sequence). The CDR3 consists of 13 residues. The germline V and J ends were trimmed by 3 bases and 2 bases, with 7 bases remaining between them. The CDR3 here is CASSHSDNTEAFF. In DNA form, the CDR3 reads TGTGCCAGCAGCCATAGTGACAACACTGAAGCTTTCTTT.

This CDR3 reads CASSHLYGYTF. DNA for the CDR3: TGTGCCAGCAGCCACCTATATGGCTACACCTTC. The chain uses TRBV3-1 and TRBJ1-2; D not certain. This CDR3 is 11 amino acids long. Per germline, CDR1 LGHDT and CDR2 YNNKEL (reference sequence). Trimming removed 3 bases at V and 5 bases at J, with 4 bases between.

V is TRBV12-3 or TRBV12-4 and J is TRBJ2-7; TRBD1 agrees at 10 bases. The CDR3 extends over 15 amino acids. Losses at the gene ends were 5 bases for V and 5 bases for J; bases not matched to a gene: 9. CDR3 bases: TGTGCCAGCAGTCCACCCGGGACAGGGGCCCACGAGCAGTACTTC. Its translation is CASSPPGTGAHEQYF.

This clonotype was counted a few times. The gene calls are TRBV12-3 or TRBV12-4 and TRBJ2-1, with D possibly TRBD2 on 6 matching bases. The V end lost 3 bases, the J end lost 15 bases, and 12 bases lay between the germline ends. The CDR3 has 11 amino acids. This CDR3 reads CASSFGGKPFF. CDR3 bases: TGTGCCAGCAGTTTTGGAGGGAAACCGTTCTTC.

This clonotype has more than one count but fewer than ten. V usage is TRBV20-1 and J usage is TRBJ2-3; 9 bases agree with TRBD2. The CDR3 length is 15 residues. Per the germline V gene, CDR1 is DFQATT and CDR2 is SNEGSKA (reference sequence). The trim removed 3 bases at V and 6 bases at J, leaving 10 bases unmatched. CDR3 in DNA: TGCAGTGCTAGGGATTGGACTAGCGCGGACGATACGCAGTATTTT. Its protein is CSARDWTSADDTQYF.

The gene calls are TRBV30 and TRBJ2-1; D is undetermined. The CDR3 has 13 residues. The V end lost 6 bases, the J end lost 1 base, and 10 bases lay between the germline ends. Germline CDR1 is GTSNPN and CDR2 is SVGIG (reference sequence). The CDR3 sequence: CACRRRSYNEQFF. Here the CDR3 DNA reads TGTGCCTGTCGGAGAAGGTCCTACAATGAGCAGTTCTTC. The whole variable domain, remainder taken from reference TRBV30 and TRBJ2-1, is SQTIHQWPATLVQPVGSPLSLECTVEGTSNPNLYWYRQAAGRGLQLLFYSVGIGQISSEVPQNLSASRPQDRQFILSSKKLLLSDSGFYLCACRRRSYNEQFFGPGTRLTVL.

The rearrangement uses TRBV7-9 and TRBJ1-1, with a possible D match to TRBD1 (6 bases). The V gene lost 5 bases and the J gene lost 1 base, with 20 bases spanning the gap. CDR1 and CDR2 from the germline V gene are SEHNR and FQNEAQ (reference sequence). CDR3 size: 17 residues. Here the CDR3 DNA reads TGTGCCAGCAGCGCACAGGGCGCTCGAAGTACGAACACTGAAGCTTTCTTT. The encoded protein is CASSAQGARSTNTEAFF.

V and J are TRBV7-9 and TRBJ2-7, with D unresolved. V lost 3 bases and J lost 2, with 8 bases in between. The CDR3 is 13 amino acids. Germline V gene lookup returns CDR1 SEHNR and CDR2 FQNEAQ (reference sequence). CDR3 in amino acids: CASSFGDAYEQYF. CDR3 nucleotide sequence: TGTGCCAGCAGCTTTGGGGATGCCTACGAGCAGTACTTC.

This clonotype was seen more than once but under ten times. The chain combines TRBV5-1 with TRBJ1-6, with D tentatively TRBD1 (5 bases). Trimming cost V 0 bases and J 10 bases, with 8 bases left between them. Germline V gene sequence: CDR1 SGHRS, CDR2 YFSETQ. The CDR3 sequence is 13 residues long. The CDR3 loop reads CASSLAWGSPLHF. For the CDR3, the DNA is TGCGCCAGCAGCTTGGCCTGGGGCTCACCCCTCCACTTT.

CDR3 DNA: TGTGCCAGCAGCCCCACCGCGTTCGGGGGTGGCTACACCTTC. The encoded protein is CASSPTAFGGGYTF. The chain couples TRBV7-9 to TRBJ1-2, with D perhaps matching TRBD1 (5 bases). Trimming pared 5 bases from V and 7 bases from J, leaving 17 bases between. The CDR3 runs to 14 residues. Per the germline V gene, CDR1 is SEHNR and CDR2 is FQNEAQ (reference sequence). Supplemented by reference TRBV7-9 and TRBJ1-2, the full variable domain reads DTGVSQNPRHKITKRGQNVTFRCDPISEHNRLYWYRQTLGQGPEFLTYFQNEAQLEKSRLLSDRFSAERPKGSFSTLEIQRTEQGDSAMYLCASSPTAFGGGYTFGSGTRLTVV.